The present T cell receptor (beta chain) was sequenced within a study of shared clonotypes between healthy human individuals. Donors were healthy HIV-negative adults without recently reported acute infections or vaccinations. Deep-level settings were used for running the assay. Researchers divided each subset's genomic DNA evenly across several immunoSEQ plates. Data came from immunoSEQ multiplex PCR; TCRdb stores just in-frame clones and leaves some out. The data contain about 2.4 million clones, around 90% of them singletons. The CDR3 is made up of 13 amino acids. Germline V gene data show CDR1 as SQVTM and CDR2 as ANQGSEA. V was pared by 2 bases and J by 0 bases, with 7 bases between.

The receptor's source is a man between 18 and 29 years old in good health. V usage is TRBV29-1 and J usage is TRBJ1-1; no clear D gene. The sample taken for sequencing was naive CD4+ T cells sorted from blood. This sample's subset: CD45RA+ positively selected. The CDR3 loop reads CSVEPFMNTEAFF. CDR3 nucleotides: TGCAGCGTTGAACCCTTTATGAACACTGAAGCTTTCTTT.